This TCR beta chain was identified during a study of Ad26.COV2.S vaccination and SARS-CoV-2 variants. V gave up 11 bases and J gave up 11 bases; unmatched junction bases: 8. The length of the CDR3 is 12 residues. Germline assignment: CDR1 KGHDR and CDR2 SFDVKD. Libraries were prepared by immunoSEQ multiplex PCR; TCRdb keeps only in-frame clonotypes and omits some of them. The table has fewer than 400,000 clones, less than 90% seen once. Treatment in this sample: about 20 received Ad26.COV2.S at low or high dose, single or two shots; several received placebo; per-sample allocation not given. The study sampled participants on day 63 after the first vaccine or placebo injection.

This TCR came from a person aged 18-60 years who received the Ad26.COV2.S COVID-19 vaccine or a placebo. Specimen: peripheral blood, collected in a trial of Ad26.COV2.S vaccine versus placebo. This sequence joins TRBV24-1 and TRBJ1-6, with TRBD1 matching 7 bases. CDR3 sequence reads: CARDRVSPPLHF. Written as DNA, the CDR3 is TGTGCCAGAGACAGGGTGAGTCCACCCCTCCACTTT.